The 18 T cell receptor beta chains given below trace back to one sample, sequenced in a study of blood T cell repertoires in COVID-19. Using immunoSEQ multiplex PCR, the repertoire was profiled, and TCRdb retains in-frame clones only, with some absent. This sample has 250,000 or so clones, with roughly 86% found just once. Sequencing was done on a sample of peripheral blood. Receptors were obtained from a man in his forties with active or convalescent COVID-19.

The chain joins TRBV13 to TRBJ2-1; 8 bases fit TRBD1. V was clipped by 5 bases and J by 5 bases; unmatched bases: 14. The CDR3 runs to 17 residues. Germline values: CDR1 PRHDT, CDR2 FYEKMQ (reference sequence). CDR3 DNA sequence: TGTGCCAGCAGCGCGGACAGGGCGTTCACTAGAAACAATGAGCAGTTCTTC. Its protein product is CASSADRAFTRNNEQFF.

This sequence joins TRBV18 and TRBJ1-1, with a tentative D call TRBD1 (5 bases). The CDR3 spans 17 residues. The V and J ends lost 5 bases and 0 bases respectively, with 19 bases between them. Germline assignment: CDR1 KGHSH and CDR2 LQKENI. The CDR3 here is CASSSDRLTNLNTEAFF. The DNA for the CDR3 is TGTGCCAGCTCATCCGACAGATTAACTAATTTGAACACTGAAGCTTTCTTT.

The CDR3 here is CASSKDVTGVTEAFF. DNA for the CDR3: TGTGCCAGCAGCAAAGATGTGACAGGGGTCACTGAAGCTTTCTTT. The genes are TRBV11-1 and TRBJ1-1; TRBD1 agrees at 8 bases. The CDR3 is 15 residues long. CDR1 SGHAT and CDR2 FQDESV come from the germline V gene (reference sequence). V shed 5 bases and J 4 bases; nucleotides not matched to a gene: 9.

The rearrangement links TRBV24-1 to TRBJ2-2; TRBD1 is a possible D gene (6 bases). The CDR3 runs 18 residues. The germline V gene has CDR1 KGHDR and CDR2 SFDVKD. V was shortened by 1 base and J by 3 bases, with 17 bases between the two germline ends. The CDR3 nucleotides are TGTGCCACCAGTGATTTCGCGAAATTGGACAGTTACACCGGGGAGCTGTTTTTT. Amino acids: CATSDFAKLDSYTGELFF.

The count of this clone is one. V is TRBV9 and J is TRBJ2-3, with D perhaps matching TRBD2 (6 bases). CDR1 is SGDLS, CDR2 YYNGEE, per germline. The CDR3 runs 15 residues. V shed 4 bases and J shed 2 bases, with 14 bases lying between them. The CDR3 coding sequence is TGTGCCAGCAGCCCTCGGGCGGGGCCCACAGATACGCAGTATTTT. Protein product: CASSPRAGPTDTQYF.

The chain has TRBV5-1 and TRBJ2-7; 7 positions agree with TRBD2. J gave up 3 bases and V 0 bases, and 9 bases lay outside the gene matches. The CDR3 consists of 16 residues. Per germline, CDR1 SGHRS and CDR2 YFSETQ. The CDR3 loop reads CASSLASGALVYEQYF. In nucleotides, the CDR3 is TGCGCCAGCAGCTTGGCCAGCGGGGCCTTGGTCTACGAGCAGTACTTC.

V gene TRBV20-1 combines with J gene TRBJ2-5, with D tentatively TRBD2 (6 bases). CDR1 DFQATT and CDR2 SNEGSKA come from the germline V gene (reference sequence). Trimming pared 3 bases from V and 2 bases from J, leaving 16 bases between. The CDR3 extends over 15 amino acids. The CDR3 DNA is TGCAGTGCTAGTAGGCCCGGGGGAATTCAAGAGACCCAGTACTTC. As protein: CSASRPGGIQETQYF.

This CDR3 is CASSWGTGGNTEAFF. The CDR3 DNA follows: TGTGCCAGCAGCTGGGGGACAGGGGGCAACACTGAAGCTTTCTTT. This chain connects TRBV13 to TRBJ1-1; 12 bases match TRBD1. With V trimmed by 4 bases and J by 2 bases, 2 bases remained unmatched. This CDR3 region has 15 residues. CDR1 is PRHDT and CDR2 is FYEKMQ in the germline V gene (reference sequence). Drawing the rest from reference TRBV13 and TRBJ1-1, the complete variable domain is AAGVIQSPRHLIKEKRETATLKCYPIPRHDTVYWYQQGPGQDPQFLISFYEKMQSDKGSIPDRFSAQQFSDYHSELNMSSLELGDSALYFCASSWGTGGNTEAFFGQGTRLTVV.

Only one count was recorded for this clone. V gene TRBV9 combines with J gene TRBJ1-2, with TRBD1 matching over 11 bases. CDR1 and CDR2 (germline): SGDLS, YYNGEE. J lost 3 bases, V lost 2 bases, and 12 bases had no gene match. The CDR3 runs to 18 residues. CDR3 DNA sequence: TGTGCCAGCAGCGTGTCATCCGGGGACAGGGGGGTTGACTATGGCTACACCTTC. Its protein product is CASSVSSGDRGVDYGYTF.

The chain uses TRBV19 and TRBJ2-3, with D unresolved. V shed 3 bases and J shed 3 bases, with 13 bases lying between them. CDR1 LNHDA and CDR2 SQIVND come from the germline V gene (reference sequence). This CDR3 spans 15 amino acids. The chain's CDR3 is CASSIGLALTDTQYF. The CDR3 DNA reads as TGTGCCAGTAGTATTGGCCTCGCTTTAACAGATACGCAGTATTTT.

This clone was seen only a few times. The gene calls are TRBV6-5 and TRBJ1-1; TRBD1 is a possible D gene (5 bases). There are 15 residues in the CDR3. Looked up from germline, CDR1 is MNHEY and CDR2 is SVGAGI. V lost 7 bases to trimming and J lost 6 bases, with 21 bases between them. CDR3 DNA sequence: TGTGCCAGCATCTTCTCTGCAGGGCTAGGGGCTGAAGCTTTCTTT. This gives the protein CASIFSAGLGAEAFF.

CDR3 coding DNA: TGTGCCAGCAGTGAAGGACTCAGCGAGGGCTACACCTTC. It is translated as CASSEGLSEGYTF. The chain couples TRBV6-1 to TRBJ1-2; no definite D call. The CDR3 contains 13 residues. V shed 1 base and J shed 8 bases, with 11 bases lying between them. Germline assignment: CDR1 MNHNS and CDR2 SASEGT.

The genes are TRBV27 and TRBJ1-2, with 10 bases that match TRBD1. CDR3 size: 13 residues. Germline V gene data show CDR1 as MNHEY and CDR2 as SMNVEV (reference sequence). V shed 6 bases and J 5 bases; nucleotides not matched to a gene: 3. DNA for the CDR3: TGTGCCAGCAGCGACAGGGGGCAGTATGGCTACACCTTC. It specifies CASSDRGQYGYTF.

The chain uses TRBV6-5 and TRBJ1-5, with TRBD1 as a possible D gene (6 bases). CDR3 length equals 15 residues. Germline V lookup: CDR1 MNHEY, CDR2 SVGAGI. V was cut by 9 bases and J by 4 bases, with 19 bases left in between. CDR3 bases: TGTGCCAGGGACGGTCGGGGGGCTTGTAATCAGCCCCAGCATTTT. Translating it yields CARDGRGACNQPQHF.

V and J are TRBV5-6 and TRBJ2-7, with a tentative D call TRBD1 (6 bases). CDR1 SGHDT and CDR2 YYEEEE come from the germline V gene. V was clipped by 2 bases and J by 7 bases, with 16 bases between them. This CDR3 is built from 14 residues. The CDR3: CASSLMTGNGEQYF. The CDR3 DNA is TGTGCCAGCAGCTTAATGACAGGAAACGGAGAGCAGTACTTC.

This sequence joins TRBV7-9 and TRBJ2-1; 14 bases match TRBD2. V shed 4 bases, J shed 9 bases, and the junction held 5 bases outside the gene matches. CDR3 length: 15 residues. Per the germline V gene, CDR1 is SEHNR and CDR2 is FQNEAQ (reference sequence). The CDR3 DNA sequence: TGTGCCAGCAGCTCTGGACTAGCGGGAGGAAGTGAGCAGTTCTTC. It is translated as CASSSGLAGGSEQFF.

The rearrangement uses TRBV7-9 and TRBJ2-1; 14 nucleotides match TRBD2. Germline V gives CDR1 SEHNR, CDR2 FQNEAQ (reference sequence). This CDR3 is built from 16 residues. V trimming: 5 bases; J trimming: 12 bases; junction bases outside the gene matches: 12. The CDR3 sequence is CASSPPGTSGRIGQFF. CDR3 DNA: TGTGCCAGCAGCCCGCCCGGGACTAGCGGGAGAATTGGGCAGTTCTTC.

The chain combines TRBV19 with TRBJ1-2, with TRBD1 matching 8 bases. The germline V gene encodes CDR1 LNHDA and CDR2 SQIVND (reference sequence). The CDR3 is 16 amino acids. The V gene end was trimmed by 3 bases and the J gene end by 4 bases; junction bases not matched to a gene: 10. CDR3 sequence (DNA): TGTGCCAGTAGTATCCCGACAGGGGTCTTTGGCTATGGCTACACCTTC. It specifies CASSIPTGVFGYGYTF. Based on the CDR3 plus reference TRBV19 and TRBJ1-2, the full variable domain is DGGITQSPKYLFRKEGQNVTLSCEQNLNHDAMYWYRQDPGQGLRLIYYSQIVNDFQKGDIAEGYSVSREKKESFPLTVTSAQKNPTAFYLCASSIPTGVFGYGYTFGSGTRLTVV.